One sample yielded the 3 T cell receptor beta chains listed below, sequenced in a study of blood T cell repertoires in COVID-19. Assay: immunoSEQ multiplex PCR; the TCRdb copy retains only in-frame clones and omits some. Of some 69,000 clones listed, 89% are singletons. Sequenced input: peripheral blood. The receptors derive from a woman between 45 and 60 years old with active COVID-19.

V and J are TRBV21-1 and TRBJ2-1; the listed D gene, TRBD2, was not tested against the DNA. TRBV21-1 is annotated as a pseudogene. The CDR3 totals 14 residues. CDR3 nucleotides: TGTGCCAGCAGCAAAGGATTACTATACAATGAGCAGTTCTTC. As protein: CASSKGLLYNEQFF.

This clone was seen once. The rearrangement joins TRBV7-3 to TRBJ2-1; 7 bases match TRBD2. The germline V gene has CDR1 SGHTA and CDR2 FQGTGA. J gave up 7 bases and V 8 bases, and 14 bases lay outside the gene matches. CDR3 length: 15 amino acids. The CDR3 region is CASQLKRDLGNEQFF. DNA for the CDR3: TGTGCCAGCCAACTCAAGCGGGATCTGGGGAATGAGCAGTTCTTC.

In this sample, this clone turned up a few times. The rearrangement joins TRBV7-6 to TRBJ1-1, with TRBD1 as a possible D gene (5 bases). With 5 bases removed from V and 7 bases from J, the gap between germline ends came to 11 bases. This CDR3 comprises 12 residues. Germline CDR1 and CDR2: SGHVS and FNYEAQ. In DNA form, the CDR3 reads TGTGCCAGCAGCACACAGGCTAATGAAGCTTTCTTT. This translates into CASSTQANEAFF.